The entry below gives a single T cell receptor beta chain sequence along with its context. This sample was included in a study of control samples from healthy donors and cancer patients. Libraries were prepared by immunoSEQ multiplex PCR; TCRdb keeps only in-frame clonotypes and omits some of them. This repertoire shows some 170,000 clones, 90% to 95% found once; its top ten account for around 15%. J was trimmed by 4 bases and V by 3 bases; bases with no gene match: 6. This CDR3 comprises 16 residues. Germline CDR1 reads LNHDA; CDR2 reads SQIVND (reference sequence). The V and J genes are TRBV19 and TRBJ2-1, with 10 bases that match TRBD1. Sample: PBMCs. The sequence was collected from a man in his sixties with colorectal cancer. The CDR3 DNA follows: TGTGCCAGTAGTATTAGACAGGGGGCTTCGTACAATGAGCAGTTCTTC. It encodes CASSIRQGASYNEQFF. The complete variable domain, with remaining parts taken from reference TRBV19 and TRBJ2-1, reads DGGITQSPKYLFRKEGQNVTLSCEQNLNHDAMYWYRQDPGQGLRLIYYSQIVNDFQKGDIAEGYSVSREKKESFPLTVTSAQKNPTAFYLCASSIRQGASYNEQFFGPGTRLTVL.